This T cell receptor beta chain is drawn from a study of blood T cells in healthy people across ages. Study-level findings and limits: The fall in TCR beta diversity per million T cells was roughly linear with age.

Peripheral blood, roughly 9.3 milliliters per donor, was collected. Germline CDR1 is MNHEY and CDR2 is SMNVEV (reference sequence). Germline trimming cut 0 bases from V and 1 base from J; bases unmatched to any gene: 6. The CDR3 has 18 residues. In its sample, this clonotype was seen a few times. What it binds is unknown. Using a J-beta primer mix together with a sample-barcoded 5' primer, a second PCR was run for roughly 6 to 12 cycles. TCRdb recomputed calls from the 5' RACE reads with MiXCR, one row per CDR3 protein. In the table there are approximately 800,000 distinct CDR3 sequences, around 25% of which are singletons. These records were also assigned to another study, of T cells of mothers and their children. From that paper: Compared with unrelated pairs, related mother-child pairs had slightly higher, non-significant overlap.

The sequence came from a boy under 18 in good health. V usage is TRBV27 and J usage is TRBJ2-3; the match to TRBD1 covers 11 bases. Material for sequencing was blood. This chain's CDR3 is CASSLSSGQGGGTDTQYF. The DNA of the CDR3 is TGTGCCAGCAGTTTATCGTCGGGACAGGGGGGGGGCACAGATACGCAGTATTTT.